The entry that follows covers one T cell receptor (beta chain) sequence. This entry belongs to a study of blood T cell repertoires in COVID-19. Study context: The United States, Italy and Spain supplied acute and convalescent COVID-19 samples.

Participants came from some 23 US areas, aged about 18 to 89 years. Clinical history as reported by participants underpinned cohort assignment. Trimming cost V 7 bases and J 0 bases, with 13 bases left between them. CDR3 length: 14 residues. From germline, CDR1 is SGHRS and CDR2 YFSETQ. The table came from immunoSEQ multiplex PCR; TCRdb's copy has only in-frame clones and leaves some out. In the table there are about 150,000 clones, around 89% of which are singletons. The rearrangement joins TRBV5-1 to TRBJ1-1; TRBD1 might be the D (6 bases). The sample was PBMCs or T cells enriched from blood (not recorded which). The clonotype was recovered from a woman aged 30 to 39 with acute COVID-19. The CDR3 protein is CASAAGAMNTEAFF. CDR3 DNA: TGCGCCAGCGCCGCAGGGGCCATGAACACTGAAGCTTTCTTT.